This T cell receptor beta chain was recorded in a study of blood T cell repertoires in COVID-19 (TCRdb year 2020). As for the study more broadly: The collaborator samples originated in the United States, Italy and Spain and spanned the acute and convalescent phases of COVID-19. HLA class I and class II types, where available, came from metadata supplied by the sample provider rather than from assay-based typing. The samples were drawn from the first 160 participants of the ongoing ImmuneRACE study and from under 1,500 subjects provided by 6 global collaborators. The sample metadata nearly always contained a de-identified subject ID, COVID-19 status, age in years and sex. The repertoires were released in a freely available public database meant as a resource for research on the immune response to SARS-CoV-2. Subjects who had been exposed to COVID-19, were actively infected with it, or had recovered from it provided the deeply sampled blood TCRbeta repertoires that made up the dataset. The material from the prospective study consisted of cDNA or gDNA derived from T cells, B-cell-depleted T cells, or PBMCs. What the study reported, not specific to this receptor: How much clinical and demographic metadata was included differed by source and by participant, and the metadata was provided uncurated.

Samples from volunteer blood donors who had recovered from COVID-19 were contributed by a second Seattle source. Collaborating institutions collected whole blood in K2EDTA tubes following their own protocols. For TCRbeta analysis, collaborator samples were shipped as frozen whole blood, as isolated PBMCs, or as DNA extracted from either sample type. TCRbeta CDR3 regions were amplified from genomic DNA by means of the immunoSEQ Assay, a bias-controlled multiplex PCR. Per the source publication's procedure: The number of nucleated cells in each sample was estimated from the amplification of reference gene primers within the assay. To quantify the absolute abundance of each unique TCRbeta CDR3 rearrangement, sequence reads were collapsed and filtered. For each sample, productive Simpson clonality was calculated by taking the square root of Simpson's diversity index across productive rearrangements. What TCRdb holds here is the immuneACCESS table cut down to in-frame rearrangements. Part of the clones is not present; checked against another copy, under half of the missing clones reflect an unresolved V gene, and the others are unexplained. For V, J and clone size, that table is used; D and trimming come from the DNA. This sample is represented by 200,000 to 300,000 clones; 87% of them were singletons. The ten top clones hold roughly 7.8% of the sample.

In the case of this clone: Its antigen is still unknown. Base-call qualities are not available, and no considerably larger clone is one nucleotide away.

The receptor's source is a man in his 60s who had recovered from COVID-19. Sequenced sample: peripheral blood.

The sequenced DNA is TGTGCCTGGAGTGTCCCGACTAGCCTAGGTCTACCAGATACGCAGTATTTT. The translation is CAWSVPTSLGLPDTQYF. Recombination connected TRBV30 to TRBJ2-3, and 7 junction bases match TRBD2. The CDR3, from cysteine to phenylalanine, totals 17 residues. Of the read, only the CDR3 DNA is kept; its 51 bases are in frame from base 1. Trimming accounts for 0 bases at V and 4 bases at J, while the number of junction bases matched to no gene is 13. Per the germline V gene (reference sequence), GTSNPN is the CDR1 and SVGIG is the CDR2.